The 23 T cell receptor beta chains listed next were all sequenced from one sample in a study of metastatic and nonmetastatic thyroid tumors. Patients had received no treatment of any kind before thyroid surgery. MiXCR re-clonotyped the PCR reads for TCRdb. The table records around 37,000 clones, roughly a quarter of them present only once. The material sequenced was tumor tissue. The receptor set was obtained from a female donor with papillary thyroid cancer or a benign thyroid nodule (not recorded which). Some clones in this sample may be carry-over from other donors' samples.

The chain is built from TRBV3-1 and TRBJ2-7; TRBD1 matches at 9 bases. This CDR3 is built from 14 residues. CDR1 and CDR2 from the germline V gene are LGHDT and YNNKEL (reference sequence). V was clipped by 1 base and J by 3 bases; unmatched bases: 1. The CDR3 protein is CASSQGTGDYEQYF. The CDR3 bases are TGTGCCAGCAGCCAAGGGACAGGGGACTACGAGCAGTACTTC.

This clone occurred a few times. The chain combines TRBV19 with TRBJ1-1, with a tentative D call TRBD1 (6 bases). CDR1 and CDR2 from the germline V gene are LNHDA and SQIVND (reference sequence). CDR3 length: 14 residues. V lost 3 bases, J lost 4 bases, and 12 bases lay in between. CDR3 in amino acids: CASSIIQGSTEAFF. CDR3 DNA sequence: TGTGCCAGTAGTATCATTCAGGGGAGCACTGAAGCTTTCTTT.

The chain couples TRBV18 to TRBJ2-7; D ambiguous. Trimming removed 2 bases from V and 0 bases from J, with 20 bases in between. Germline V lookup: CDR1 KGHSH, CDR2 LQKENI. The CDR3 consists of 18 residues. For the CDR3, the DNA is TGTGCCAGCTCACCAAAACCGATGAAGGACGGCCGCTCCTACGAGCAGTACTTC. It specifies CASSPKPMKDGRSYEQYF.

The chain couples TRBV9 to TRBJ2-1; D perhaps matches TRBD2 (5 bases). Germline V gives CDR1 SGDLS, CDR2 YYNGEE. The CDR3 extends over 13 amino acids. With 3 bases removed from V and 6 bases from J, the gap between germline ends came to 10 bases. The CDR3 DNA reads TGTGCCAGCAGCGACGAGCGGAGCAATGAGCAGTTCTTC. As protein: CASSDERSNEQFF.

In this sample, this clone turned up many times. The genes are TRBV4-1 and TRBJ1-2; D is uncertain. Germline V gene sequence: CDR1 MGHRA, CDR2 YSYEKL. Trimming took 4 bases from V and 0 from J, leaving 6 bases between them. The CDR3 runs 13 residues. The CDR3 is CASSPTANYGYTF. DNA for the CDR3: TGCGCCAGCAGCCCCACAGCTAACTATGGCTACACCTTC.

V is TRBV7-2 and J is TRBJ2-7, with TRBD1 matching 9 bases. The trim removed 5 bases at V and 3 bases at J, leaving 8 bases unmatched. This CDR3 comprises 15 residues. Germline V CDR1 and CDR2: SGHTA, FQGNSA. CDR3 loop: CASSQGGGQGYEQYF. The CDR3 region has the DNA TGTGCCAGCAGCCAGGGTGGGGGACAGGGCTACGAGCAGTACTTC.

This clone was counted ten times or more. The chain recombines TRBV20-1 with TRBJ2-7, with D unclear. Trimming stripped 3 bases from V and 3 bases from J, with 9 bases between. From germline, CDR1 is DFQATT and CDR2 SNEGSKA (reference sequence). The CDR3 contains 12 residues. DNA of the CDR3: TGCAGTGCTAGTGGGCAGCGCTACGAGCAGTACTTC. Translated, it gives CSASGQRYEQYF.

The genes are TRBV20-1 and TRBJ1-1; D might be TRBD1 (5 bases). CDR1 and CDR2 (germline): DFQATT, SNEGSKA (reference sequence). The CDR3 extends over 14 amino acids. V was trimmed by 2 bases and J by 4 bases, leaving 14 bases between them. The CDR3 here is CSARNSGGSTEAFF. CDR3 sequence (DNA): TGCAGTGCTAGAAATTCCGGGGGGAGCACTGAAGCTTTCTTT.

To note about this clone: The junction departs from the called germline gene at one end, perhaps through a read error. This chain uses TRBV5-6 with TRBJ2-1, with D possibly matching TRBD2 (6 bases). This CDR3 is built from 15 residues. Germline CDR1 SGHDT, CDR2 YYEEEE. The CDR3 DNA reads TGTGCCAGCAGTTTGGCGGGATTTTCCTACAATGAGCAGTTCTTC. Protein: CASSLAGFSYNEQFF. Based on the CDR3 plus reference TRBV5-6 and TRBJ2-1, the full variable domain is DAGVTQSPTHLIKTRGQQVTLRCSPKSGHDTVSWYQQALGQGPQFIFQYYEEEERQRGNFPDRFSGHQFPNYSSELNVNALLLGDSALYLCASSLAGFSYNEQFFGPGTRLTVL.

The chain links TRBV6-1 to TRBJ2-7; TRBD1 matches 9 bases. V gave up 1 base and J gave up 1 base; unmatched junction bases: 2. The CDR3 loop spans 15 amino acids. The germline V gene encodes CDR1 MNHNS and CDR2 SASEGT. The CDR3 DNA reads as TGTGCCAGCAGTGAAGAAGGGACAGGGTCCTACGAGCAGTACTTC. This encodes CASSEEGTGSYEQYF.

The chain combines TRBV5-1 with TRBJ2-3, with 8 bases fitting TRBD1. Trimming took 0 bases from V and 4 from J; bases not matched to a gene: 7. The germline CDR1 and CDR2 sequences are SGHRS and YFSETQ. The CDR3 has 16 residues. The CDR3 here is CASSLGGTGVPDTQYF. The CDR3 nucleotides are TGCGCCAGCAGCTTGGGGGGGACAGGAGTCCCAGATACGCAGTATTTT.

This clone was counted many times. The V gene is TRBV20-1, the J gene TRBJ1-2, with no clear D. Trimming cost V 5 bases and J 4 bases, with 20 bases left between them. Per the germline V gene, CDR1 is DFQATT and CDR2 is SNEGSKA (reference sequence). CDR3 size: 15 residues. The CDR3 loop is CSADTTGSFVYGYTF. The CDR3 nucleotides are TGCAGTGCTGACACGACGGGAAGTTTTGTCTATGGCTACACCTTC.

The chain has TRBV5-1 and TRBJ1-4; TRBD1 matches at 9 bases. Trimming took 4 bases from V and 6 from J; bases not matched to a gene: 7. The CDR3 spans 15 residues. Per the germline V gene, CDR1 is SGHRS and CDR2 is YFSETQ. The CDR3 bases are TGCGCCAGCAGCGGTACAGGGGGCGCGTATGAAAAACTGTTTTTT. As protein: CASSGTGGAYEKLFF.

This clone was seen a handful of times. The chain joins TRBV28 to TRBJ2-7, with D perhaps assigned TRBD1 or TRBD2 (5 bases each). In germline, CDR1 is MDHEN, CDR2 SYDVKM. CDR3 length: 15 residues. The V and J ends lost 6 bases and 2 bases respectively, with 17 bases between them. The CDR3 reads CASRSGTQNPYEQYF. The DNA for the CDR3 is TGTGCCAGCAGGTCCGGGACCCAAAATCCCTACGAGCAGTACTTC.

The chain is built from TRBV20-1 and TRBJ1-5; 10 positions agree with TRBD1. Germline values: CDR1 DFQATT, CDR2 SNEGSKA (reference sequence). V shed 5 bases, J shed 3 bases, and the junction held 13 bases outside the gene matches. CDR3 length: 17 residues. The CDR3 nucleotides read TGCAGTGCTGGAGGGACAGGGGTCGAGAATTACAATCAGCCCCAGCATTTT. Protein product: CSAGGTGVENYNQPQHF.

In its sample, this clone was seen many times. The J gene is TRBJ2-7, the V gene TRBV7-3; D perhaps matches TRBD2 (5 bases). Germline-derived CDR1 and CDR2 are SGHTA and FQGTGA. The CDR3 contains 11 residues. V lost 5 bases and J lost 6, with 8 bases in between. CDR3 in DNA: TGTGCCAGCAGCCAAGGAGGCGAGCAGTACTTC. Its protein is CASSQGGEQYF.

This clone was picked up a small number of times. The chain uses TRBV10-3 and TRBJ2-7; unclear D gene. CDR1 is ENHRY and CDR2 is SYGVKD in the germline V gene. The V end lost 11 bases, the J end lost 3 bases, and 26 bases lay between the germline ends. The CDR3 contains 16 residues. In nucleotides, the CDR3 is TGTGCCGCATCTCGATGGTTGGCACTACTTCACTACGAGCAGTACTTC. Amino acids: CAASRWLALLHYEQYF.

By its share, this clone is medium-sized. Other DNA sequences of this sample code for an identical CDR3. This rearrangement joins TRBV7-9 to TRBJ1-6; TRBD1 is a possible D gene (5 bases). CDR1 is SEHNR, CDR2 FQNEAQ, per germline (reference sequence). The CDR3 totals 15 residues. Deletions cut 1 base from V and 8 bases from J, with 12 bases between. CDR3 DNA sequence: TGTGCCAGCAGCTTAGGGGGCAGAATTGATTCACCCCTCCACTTT. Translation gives CASSLGGRIDSPLHF. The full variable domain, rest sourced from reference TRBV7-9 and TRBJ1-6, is DTGVSQNPRHKITKRGQNVTFRCDPISEHNRLYWYRQTLGQGPEFLTYFQNEAQLEKSRLLSDRFSAERPKGSFSTLEIQRTEQGDSAMYLCASSLGGRIDSPLHFGNGTRLTVT.

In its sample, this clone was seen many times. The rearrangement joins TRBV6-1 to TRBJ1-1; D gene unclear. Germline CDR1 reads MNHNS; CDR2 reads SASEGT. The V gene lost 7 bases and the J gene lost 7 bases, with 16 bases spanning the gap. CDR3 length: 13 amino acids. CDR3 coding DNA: TGTGCCAGCAAGGATTGGAAAGGGCTTGAAGCTTTCTTT. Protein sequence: CASKDWKGLEAFF.

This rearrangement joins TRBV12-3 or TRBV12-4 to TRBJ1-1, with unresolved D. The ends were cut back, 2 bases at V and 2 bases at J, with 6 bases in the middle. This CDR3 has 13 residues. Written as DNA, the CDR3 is TGTGCCAGCAGTTTATATGGCAACACTGAAGCTTTCTTT. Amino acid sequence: CASSLYGNTEAFF.

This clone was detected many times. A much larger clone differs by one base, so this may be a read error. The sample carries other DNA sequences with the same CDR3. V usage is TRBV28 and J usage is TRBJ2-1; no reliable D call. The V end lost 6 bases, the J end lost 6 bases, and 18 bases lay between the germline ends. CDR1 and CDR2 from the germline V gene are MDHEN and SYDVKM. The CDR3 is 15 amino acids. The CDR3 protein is CASSPPTSSFNEQFF. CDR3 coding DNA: TGTGCCAGCAGCCCCCCGACCAGCAGTTTCAATGAGCAGTTCTTC.

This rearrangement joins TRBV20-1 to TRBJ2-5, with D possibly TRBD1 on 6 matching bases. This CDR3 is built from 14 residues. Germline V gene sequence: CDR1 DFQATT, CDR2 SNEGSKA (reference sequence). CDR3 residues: CIPRAGDVGETQYF. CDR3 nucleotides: TGCATTCCTCGGGCAGGGGATGTAGGAGAGACCCAGTACTTC.

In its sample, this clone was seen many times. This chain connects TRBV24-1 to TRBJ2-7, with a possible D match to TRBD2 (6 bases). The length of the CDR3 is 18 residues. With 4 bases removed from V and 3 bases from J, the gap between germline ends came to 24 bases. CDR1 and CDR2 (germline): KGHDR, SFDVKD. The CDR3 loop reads CATSERDGVELAHYEQYF. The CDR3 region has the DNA TGTGCCACCAGTGAACGAGACGGGGTTGAGCTAGCGCACTACGAGCAGTACTTC.